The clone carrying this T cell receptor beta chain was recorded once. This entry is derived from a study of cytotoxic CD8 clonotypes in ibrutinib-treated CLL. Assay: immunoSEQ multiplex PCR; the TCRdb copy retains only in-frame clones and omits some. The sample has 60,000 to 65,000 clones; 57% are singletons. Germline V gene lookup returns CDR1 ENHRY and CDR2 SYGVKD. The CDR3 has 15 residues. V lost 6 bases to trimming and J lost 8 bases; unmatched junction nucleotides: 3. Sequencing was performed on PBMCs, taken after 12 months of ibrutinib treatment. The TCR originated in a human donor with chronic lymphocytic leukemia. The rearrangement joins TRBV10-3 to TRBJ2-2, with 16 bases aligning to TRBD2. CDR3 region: CAISGTSGRVGELFF. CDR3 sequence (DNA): TGTGCCATCAGCGGGACTAGCGGGAGGGTGGGGGAGCTGTTTTTT.